The T cell receptor beta chain under discussion was sequenced for a study of technical replicates of blood from several donors. Measured with immunoSEQ multiplex PCR; TCRdb has only the in-frame clones, and not every one. The sample shows 12,000 or so clones, 65% to 90% of them seen only once. The sample comprised PBMCs. The receptor's source is a human donor in good health.

CDR3 bases: TGTGCCAGCAGTCGGGGGGTCCTCCAAGAGACCCAGTACTTC. This gives the protein CASSRGVLQETQYF. V gene TRBV2 combines with J gene TRBJ2-5, with 7 positions matching TRBD2. The trim removed 5 bases at V and 1 base at J, leaving 4 bases unmatched. The CDR3 is made up of 14 amino acids. Germline-derived CDR1 and CDR2 are SNHLY and FYNNEI. Full variable domain (remainder filled in from reference TRBV2 and TRBJ2-5): EPEVTQTPSHQVTQMGQEVILRCVPISNHLYFYWYRQILGQKVEFLVSFYNNEISEKSEIFDDQFSVERPDGSNFTLKIRSTKLEDSAMYFCASSRGVLQETQYFGPGTRLLVL.